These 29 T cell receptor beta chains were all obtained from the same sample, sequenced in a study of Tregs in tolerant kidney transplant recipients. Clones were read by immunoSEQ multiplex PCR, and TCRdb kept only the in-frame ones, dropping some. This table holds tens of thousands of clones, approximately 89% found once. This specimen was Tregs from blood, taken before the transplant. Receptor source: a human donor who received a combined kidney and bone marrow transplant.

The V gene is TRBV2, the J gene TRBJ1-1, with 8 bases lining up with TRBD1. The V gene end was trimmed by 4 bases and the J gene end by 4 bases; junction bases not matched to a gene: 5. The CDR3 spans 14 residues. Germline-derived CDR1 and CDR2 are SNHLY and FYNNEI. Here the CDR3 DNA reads TGTGCCAGCAGTGGAAGCAGGGGGCGCACTGAAGCTTTCTTT. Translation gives CASSGSRGRTEAFF. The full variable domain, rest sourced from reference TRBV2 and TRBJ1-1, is EPEVTQTPSHQVTQMGQEVILRCVPISNHLYFYWYRQILGQKVEFLVSFYNNEISEKSEIFDDQFSVERPDGSNFTLKIRSTKLEDSAMYFCASSGSRGRTEAFFGQGTRLTVV.

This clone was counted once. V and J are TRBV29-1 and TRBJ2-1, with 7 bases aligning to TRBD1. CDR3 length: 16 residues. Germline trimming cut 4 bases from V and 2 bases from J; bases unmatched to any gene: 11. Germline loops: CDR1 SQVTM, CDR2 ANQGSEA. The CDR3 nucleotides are TGCAGCGTTGGAGGGTTAAGGGACAGACCCTACAATGAGCAGTTCTTC. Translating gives CSVGGLRDRPYNEQFF.

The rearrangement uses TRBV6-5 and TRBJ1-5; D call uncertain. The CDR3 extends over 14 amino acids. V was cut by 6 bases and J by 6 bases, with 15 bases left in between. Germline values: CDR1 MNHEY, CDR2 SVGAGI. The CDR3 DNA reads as TGTGCCAGCAGCCCCTCCGTTCAGGTTCAGCCCCAGCATTTT. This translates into CASSPSVQVQPQHF.

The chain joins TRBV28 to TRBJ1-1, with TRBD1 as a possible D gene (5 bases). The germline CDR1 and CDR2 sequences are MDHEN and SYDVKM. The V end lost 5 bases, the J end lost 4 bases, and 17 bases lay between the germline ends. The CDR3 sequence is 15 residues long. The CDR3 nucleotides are TGTGCCAGCAGTAACCGTTGGCAGGGCGGCACTGAAGCTTTCTTT. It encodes CASSNRWQGGTEAFF.

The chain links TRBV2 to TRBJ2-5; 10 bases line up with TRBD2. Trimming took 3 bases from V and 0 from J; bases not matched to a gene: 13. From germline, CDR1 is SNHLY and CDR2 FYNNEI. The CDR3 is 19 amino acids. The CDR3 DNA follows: TGTGCCAGCAGTGAGAGGCTAGCGGGAGCGCTGATACACCAAGAGACCCAGTACTTC. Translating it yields CASSERLAGALIHQETQYF.

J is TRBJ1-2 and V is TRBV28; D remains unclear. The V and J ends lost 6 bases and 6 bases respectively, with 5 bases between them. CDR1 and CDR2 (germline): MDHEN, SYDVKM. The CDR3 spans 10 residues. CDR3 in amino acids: CASRENGYTF. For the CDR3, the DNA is TGTGCCAGCAGGGAGAATGGCTACACCTTC.

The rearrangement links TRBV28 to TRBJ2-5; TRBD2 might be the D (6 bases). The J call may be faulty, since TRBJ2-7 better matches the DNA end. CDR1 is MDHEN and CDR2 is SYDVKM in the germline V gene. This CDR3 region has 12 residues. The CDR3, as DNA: TGTGCCAGCAGTTACGGGGGCTACGAGCAGTACTTC. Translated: CASSYGGYEQYF.

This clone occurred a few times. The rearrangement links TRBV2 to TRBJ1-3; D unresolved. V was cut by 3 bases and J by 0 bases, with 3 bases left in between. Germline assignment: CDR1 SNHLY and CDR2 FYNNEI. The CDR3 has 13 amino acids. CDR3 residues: CASSEISGNTIYF. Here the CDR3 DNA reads TGTGCCAGCAGTGAGATCTCTGGAAACACCATATATTTT.

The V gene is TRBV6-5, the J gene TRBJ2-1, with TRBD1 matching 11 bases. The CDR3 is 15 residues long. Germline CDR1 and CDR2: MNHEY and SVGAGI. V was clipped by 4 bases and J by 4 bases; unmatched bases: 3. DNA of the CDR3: TGTGCCAGCAGTTCCGGACAGGGGGCTTACAATGAGCAGTTCTTC. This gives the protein CASSSGQGAYNEQFF.

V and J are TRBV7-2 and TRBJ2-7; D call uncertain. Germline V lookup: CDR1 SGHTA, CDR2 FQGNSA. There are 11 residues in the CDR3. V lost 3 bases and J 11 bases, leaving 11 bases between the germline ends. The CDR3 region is CASSLYSVEYF. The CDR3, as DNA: TGTGCCAGCAGCTTGTACAGTGTCGAGTACTTC.

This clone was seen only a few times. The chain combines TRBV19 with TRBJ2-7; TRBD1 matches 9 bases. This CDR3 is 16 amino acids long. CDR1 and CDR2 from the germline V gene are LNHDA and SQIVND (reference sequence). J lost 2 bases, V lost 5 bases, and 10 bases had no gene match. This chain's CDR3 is CASSPSGGDRAYEQYF. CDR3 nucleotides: TGTGCCAGTAGTCCTTCTGGGGGGGACAGGGCCTACGAGCAGTACTTC.

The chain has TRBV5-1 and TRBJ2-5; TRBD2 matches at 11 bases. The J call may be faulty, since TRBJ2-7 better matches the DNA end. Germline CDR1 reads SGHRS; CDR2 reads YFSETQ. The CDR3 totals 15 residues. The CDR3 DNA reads TGCGCCAGCAGCTGGGGACTAGCGGCCTCCTACGAGCAGTACTTC. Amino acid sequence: CASSWGLAASYEQYF.

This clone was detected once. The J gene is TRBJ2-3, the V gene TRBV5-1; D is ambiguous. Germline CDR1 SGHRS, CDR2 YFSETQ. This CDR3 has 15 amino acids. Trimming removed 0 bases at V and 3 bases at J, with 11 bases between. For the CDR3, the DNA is TGCGCCAGCAGCTTGGATGGCCATGGAACAGATACGCAGTATTTT. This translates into CASSLDGHGTDTQYF.

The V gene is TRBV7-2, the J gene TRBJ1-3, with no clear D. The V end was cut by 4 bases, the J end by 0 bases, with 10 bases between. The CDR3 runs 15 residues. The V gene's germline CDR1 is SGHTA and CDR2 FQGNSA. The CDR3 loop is CASSSYTDSGNTIYF. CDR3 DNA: TGTGCCAGCAGCTCCTATACAGACTCTGGAAACACCATATATTTT.

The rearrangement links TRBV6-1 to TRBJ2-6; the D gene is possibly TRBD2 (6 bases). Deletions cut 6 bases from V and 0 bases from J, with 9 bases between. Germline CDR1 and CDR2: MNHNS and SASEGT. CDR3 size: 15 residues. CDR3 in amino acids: CASRGGPSGANVLTF. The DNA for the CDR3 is TGTGCCAGCAGGGGGGGACCCTCTGGGGCCAACGTCCTGACTTTC.

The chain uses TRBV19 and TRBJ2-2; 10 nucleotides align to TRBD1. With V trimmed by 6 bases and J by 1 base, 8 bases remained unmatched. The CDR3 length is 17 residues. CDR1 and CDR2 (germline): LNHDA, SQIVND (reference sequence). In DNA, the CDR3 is TGTGCCAGTAGGGGACAGGGGTGGAGCTGGAACACCGGGGAGCTGTTTTTT. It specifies CASRGQGWSWNTGELFF. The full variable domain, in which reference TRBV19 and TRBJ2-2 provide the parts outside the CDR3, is DGGITQSPKYLFRKEGQNVTLSCEQNLNHDAMYWYRQDPGQGLRLIYYSQIVNDFQKGDIAEGYSVSREKKESFPLTVTSAQKNPTAFYLCASRGQGWSWNTGELFFGEGSRLTVL.

The CDR3 region is CASQLAGGLLDLYEQYF. The CDR3, as DNA: TGTGCCTCTCAACTAGCGGGAGGACTCCTCGATCTCTACGAGCAGTACTTC. V usage is TRBV5-8 and J usage is TRBJ2-7; 12 nucleotides match TRBD2. Germline trimming cut 10 bases from V and 3 bases from J; bases unmatched to any gene: 17. CDR3 size: 17 residues. CDR1 and CDR2 (germline): SGHTS, YDEGEE.

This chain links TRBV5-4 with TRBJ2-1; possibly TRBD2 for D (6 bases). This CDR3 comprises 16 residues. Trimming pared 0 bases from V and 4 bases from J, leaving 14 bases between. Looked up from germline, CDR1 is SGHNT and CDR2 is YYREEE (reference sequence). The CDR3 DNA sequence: TGTGCCAGCAGCTTGGGTGGTAGCGGAGTATACAATGAGCAGTTCTTC. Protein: CASSLGGSGVYNEQFF.

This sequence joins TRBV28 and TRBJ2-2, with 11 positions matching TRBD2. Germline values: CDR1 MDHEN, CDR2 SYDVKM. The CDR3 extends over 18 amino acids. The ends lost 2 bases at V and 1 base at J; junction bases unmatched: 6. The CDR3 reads CASSLAPSGRKNTGELFF. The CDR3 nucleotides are TGTGCCAGCAGTTTAGCGCCTAGCGGGAGGAAGAACACCGGGGAGCTGTTTTTT.

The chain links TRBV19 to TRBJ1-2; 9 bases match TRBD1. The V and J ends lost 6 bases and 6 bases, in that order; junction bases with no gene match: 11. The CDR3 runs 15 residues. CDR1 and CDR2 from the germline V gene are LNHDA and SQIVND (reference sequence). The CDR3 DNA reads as TGTGCCAGTAGAAAAACCGGGACAGGGATCGATGGCTACACCTTC. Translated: CASRKTGTGIDGYTF.

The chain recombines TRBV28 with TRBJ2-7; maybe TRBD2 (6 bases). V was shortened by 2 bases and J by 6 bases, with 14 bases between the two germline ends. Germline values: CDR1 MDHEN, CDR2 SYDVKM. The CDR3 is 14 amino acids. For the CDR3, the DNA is TGTGCCAGCAGTTTACCGGGGGTACAGGTCGAGCAGTACTTC. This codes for CASSLPGVQVEQYF.

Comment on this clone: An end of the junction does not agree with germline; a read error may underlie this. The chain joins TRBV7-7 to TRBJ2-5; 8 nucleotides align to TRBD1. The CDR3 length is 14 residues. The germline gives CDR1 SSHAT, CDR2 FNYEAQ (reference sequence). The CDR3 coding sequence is TGTGCTAGCAGCCCAGGACAGGGACAAGAGACCCAGTACTTC. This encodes CASSPGQGQETQYF. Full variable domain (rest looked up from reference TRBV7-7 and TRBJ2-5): GAGVSQSPRYKVTKRGQDVTLRCDPISSHATLYWYQQALGQGPEFLTYFNYEAQPDKSGLPSDRFSAERPEGSISTLTIQRTEQRDSAMYRCASSPGQGQETQYFGPGTRLLVL.

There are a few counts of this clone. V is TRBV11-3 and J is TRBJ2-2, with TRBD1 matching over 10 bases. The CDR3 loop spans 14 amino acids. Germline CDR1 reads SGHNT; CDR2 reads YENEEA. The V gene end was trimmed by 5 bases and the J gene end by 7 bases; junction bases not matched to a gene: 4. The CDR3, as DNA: TGTGCCAGCAGCCCGGACAGGGGGAGCGGGGAGCTGTTTTTT. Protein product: CASSPDRGSGELFF.

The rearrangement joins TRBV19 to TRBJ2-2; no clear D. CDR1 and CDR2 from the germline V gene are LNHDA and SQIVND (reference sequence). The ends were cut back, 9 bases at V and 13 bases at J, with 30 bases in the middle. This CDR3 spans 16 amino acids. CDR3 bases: TGTGCCAGGCGCCTGTGTAGGTCGAGTTCTCTCGAGTGGCTGTTTTTT. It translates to CARRLCRSSSLEWLFF.

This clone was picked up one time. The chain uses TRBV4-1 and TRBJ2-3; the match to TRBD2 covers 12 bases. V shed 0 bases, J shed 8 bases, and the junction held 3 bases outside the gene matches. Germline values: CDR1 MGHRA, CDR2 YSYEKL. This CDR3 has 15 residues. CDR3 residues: CASSQEPSGRGTQYF. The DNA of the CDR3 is TGCGCCAGCAGCCAAGAACCTAGCGGGAGGGGTACGCAGTATTTT.

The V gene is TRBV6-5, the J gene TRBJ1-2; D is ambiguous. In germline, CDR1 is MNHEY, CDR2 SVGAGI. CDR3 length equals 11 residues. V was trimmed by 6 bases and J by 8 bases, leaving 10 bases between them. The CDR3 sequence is CASSPLGGYTF. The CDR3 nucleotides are TGTGCCAGCAGCCCTCTTGGGGGCTACACCTTC.

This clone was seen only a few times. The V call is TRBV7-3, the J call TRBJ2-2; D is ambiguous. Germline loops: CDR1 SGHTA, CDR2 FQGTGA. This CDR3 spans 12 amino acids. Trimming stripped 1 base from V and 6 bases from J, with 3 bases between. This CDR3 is CASSLKAGELFF. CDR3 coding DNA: TGTGCCAGCAGCTTAAAGGCCGGGGAGCTGTTTTTT.

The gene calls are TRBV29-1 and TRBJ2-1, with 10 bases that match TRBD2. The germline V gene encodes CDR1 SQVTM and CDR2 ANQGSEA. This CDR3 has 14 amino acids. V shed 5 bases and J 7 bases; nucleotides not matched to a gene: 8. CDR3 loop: CSVTGTSAVNEQFF. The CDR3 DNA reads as TGCAGCGTTACCGGGACTAGCGCTGTGAATGAGCAGTTCTTC.

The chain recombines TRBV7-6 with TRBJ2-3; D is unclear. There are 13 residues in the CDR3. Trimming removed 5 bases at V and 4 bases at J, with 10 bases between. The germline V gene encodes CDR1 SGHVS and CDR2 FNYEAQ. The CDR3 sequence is CASSLGTADTQYF. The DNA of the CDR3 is TGTGCCAGCAGCCTGGGAACGGCAGATACGCAGTATTTT.